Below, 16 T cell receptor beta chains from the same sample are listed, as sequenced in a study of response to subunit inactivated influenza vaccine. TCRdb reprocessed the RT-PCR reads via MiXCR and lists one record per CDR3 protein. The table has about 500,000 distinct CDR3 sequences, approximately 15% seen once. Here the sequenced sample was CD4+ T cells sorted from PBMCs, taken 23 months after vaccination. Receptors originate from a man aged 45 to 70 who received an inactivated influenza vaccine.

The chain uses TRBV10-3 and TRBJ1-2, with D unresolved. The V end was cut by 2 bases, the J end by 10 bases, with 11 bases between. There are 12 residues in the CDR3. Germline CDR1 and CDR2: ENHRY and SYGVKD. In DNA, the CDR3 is TGTGCCATCAGTGAGGAGGGTAGGGCCTACACCTTC. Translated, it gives CAISEEGRAYTF.

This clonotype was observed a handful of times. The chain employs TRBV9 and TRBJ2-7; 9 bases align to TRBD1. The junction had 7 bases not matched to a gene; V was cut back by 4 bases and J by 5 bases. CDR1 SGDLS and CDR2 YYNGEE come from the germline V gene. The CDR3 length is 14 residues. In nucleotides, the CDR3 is TGTGCCAGCAGCTTTGGACAGGGGCCCCACGAGCAGTACTTC. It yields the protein CASSFGQGPHEQYF.

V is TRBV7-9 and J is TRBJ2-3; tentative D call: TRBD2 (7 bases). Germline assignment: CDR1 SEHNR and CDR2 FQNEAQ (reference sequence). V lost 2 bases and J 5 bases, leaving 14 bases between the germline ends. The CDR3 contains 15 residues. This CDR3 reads CASSLMGGPGDTQYF. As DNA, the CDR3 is TGTGCCAGCAGCTTAATGGGGGGGCCTGGAGATACGCAGTATTTT. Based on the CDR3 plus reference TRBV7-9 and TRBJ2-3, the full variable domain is DTGVSQNPRHKITKRGQNVTFRCDPISEHNRLYWYRQTLGQGPEFLTYFQNEAQLEKSRLLSDRFSAERPKGSFSTLEIQRTEQGDSAMYLCASSLMGGPGDTQYFGPGTRLTVL.

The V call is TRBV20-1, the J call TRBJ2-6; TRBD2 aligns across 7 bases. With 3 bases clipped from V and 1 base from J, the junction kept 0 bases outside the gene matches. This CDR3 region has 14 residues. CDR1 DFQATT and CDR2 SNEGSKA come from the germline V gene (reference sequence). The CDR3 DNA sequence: TGCAGTGCTAGCGGGAGGTCTGGGGCCAACGTCCTGACTTTC. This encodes CSASGRSGANVLTF.

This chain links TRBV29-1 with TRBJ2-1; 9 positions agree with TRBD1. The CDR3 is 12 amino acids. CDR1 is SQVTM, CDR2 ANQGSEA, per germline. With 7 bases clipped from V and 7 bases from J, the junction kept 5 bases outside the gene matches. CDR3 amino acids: CSAGGQGNEQFF. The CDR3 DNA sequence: TGCAGCGCTGGAGGACAGGGGAATGAGCAGTTCTTC.

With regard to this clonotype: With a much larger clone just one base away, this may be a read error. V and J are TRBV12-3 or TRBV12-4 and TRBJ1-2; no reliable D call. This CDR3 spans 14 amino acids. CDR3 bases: TGTGTCAGCAGTTTAGCTGGGCAGAACTATGGCTACACCTTC. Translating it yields CVSSLAGQNYGYTF.

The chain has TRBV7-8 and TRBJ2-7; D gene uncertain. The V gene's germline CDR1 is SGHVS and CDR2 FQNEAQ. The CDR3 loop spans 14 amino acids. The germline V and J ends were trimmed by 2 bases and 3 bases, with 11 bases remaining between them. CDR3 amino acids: CASSLLSNDYEQYF. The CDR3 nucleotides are TGTGCCAGCAGCTTACTATCTAATGACTACGAGCAGTACTTC.

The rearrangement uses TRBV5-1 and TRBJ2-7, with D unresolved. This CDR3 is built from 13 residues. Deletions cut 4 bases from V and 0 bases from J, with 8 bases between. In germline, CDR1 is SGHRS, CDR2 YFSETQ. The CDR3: CASSTTNSYEQYF. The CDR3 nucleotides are TGCGCCAGCAGCACAACTAACTCCTACGAGCAGTACTTC.

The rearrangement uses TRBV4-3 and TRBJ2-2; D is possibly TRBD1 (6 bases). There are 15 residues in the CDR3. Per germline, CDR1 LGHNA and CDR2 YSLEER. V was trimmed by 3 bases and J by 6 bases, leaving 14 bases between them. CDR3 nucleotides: TGCGCCAGCAGCCAGGTGGCAGGGGCTTCCGGGGAGCTGTTTTTT. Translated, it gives CASSQVAGASGELFF.

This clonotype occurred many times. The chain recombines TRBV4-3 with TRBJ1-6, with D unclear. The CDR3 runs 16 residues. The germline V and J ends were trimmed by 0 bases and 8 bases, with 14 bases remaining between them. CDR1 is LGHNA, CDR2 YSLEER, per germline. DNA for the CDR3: TGCGCCAGCAGCCAAGATCCCCCGGGAGGGCATTCACCCCTCCACTTT. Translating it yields CASSQDPPGGHSPLHF.

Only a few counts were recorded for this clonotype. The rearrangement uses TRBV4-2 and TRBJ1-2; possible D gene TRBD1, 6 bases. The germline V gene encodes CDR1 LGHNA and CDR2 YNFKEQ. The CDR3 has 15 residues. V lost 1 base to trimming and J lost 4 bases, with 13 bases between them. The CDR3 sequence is CASSQADRISYGYTF. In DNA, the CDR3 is TGTGCCAGCAGCCAAGCGGACAGAATAAGCTATGGCTACACCTTC.

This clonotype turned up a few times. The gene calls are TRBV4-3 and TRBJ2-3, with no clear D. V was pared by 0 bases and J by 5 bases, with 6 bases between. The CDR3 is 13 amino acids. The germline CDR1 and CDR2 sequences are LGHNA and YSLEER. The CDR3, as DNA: TGCGCCAGCAGCCAAGATAAGGGAGATACGCAGTATTTT. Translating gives CASSQDKGDTQYF.

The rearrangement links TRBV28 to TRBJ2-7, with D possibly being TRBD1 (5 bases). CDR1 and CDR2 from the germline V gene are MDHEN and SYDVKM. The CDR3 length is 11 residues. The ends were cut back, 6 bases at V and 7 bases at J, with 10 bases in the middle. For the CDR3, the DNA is TGTGCCAGCAGCAGACAGTGGGAGCAGTACTTC. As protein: CASSRQWEQYF.

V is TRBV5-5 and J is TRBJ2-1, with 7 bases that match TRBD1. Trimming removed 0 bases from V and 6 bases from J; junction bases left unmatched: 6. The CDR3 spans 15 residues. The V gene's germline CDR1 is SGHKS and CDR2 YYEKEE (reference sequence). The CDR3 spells CASSLVTGIVNEQFF. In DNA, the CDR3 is TGTGCCAGCAGCTTGGTGACAGGGATCGTCAATGAGCAGTTCTTC. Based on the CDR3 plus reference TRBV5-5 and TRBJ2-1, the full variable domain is DAGVTQSPTHLIKTRGQQVTLRCSPISGHKSVSWYQQVLGQGPQFIFQYYEKEERGRGNFPDRFSARQFPNYSSELNVNALLLGDSALYLCASSLVTGIVNEQFFGPGTRLTVL.

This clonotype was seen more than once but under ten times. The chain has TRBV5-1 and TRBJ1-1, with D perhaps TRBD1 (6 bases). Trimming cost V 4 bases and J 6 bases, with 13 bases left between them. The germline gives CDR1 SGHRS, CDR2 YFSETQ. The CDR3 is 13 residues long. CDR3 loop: CASSRGAKSEAFF. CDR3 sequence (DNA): TGCGCCAGCAGCAGGGGGGCCAAGTCTGAAGCTTTCTTT. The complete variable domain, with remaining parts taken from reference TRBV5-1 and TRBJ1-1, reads KAGVTQTPRYLIKTRGQQVTLSCSPISGHRSVSWYQQTPGQGLQFLFEYFSETQRNKGNFPGRFSGRQFSNSRSEMNVSTLELGDSALYLCASSRGAKSEAFFGQGTRLTVV.

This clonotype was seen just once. CDR3: CSARAGATDTQYF. The DNA for the CDR3 is TGCAGTGCTAGAGCGGGAGCTACAGATACGCAGTATTTT. This chain connects TRBV20-1 to TRBJ2-3; D possibly corresponds to TRBD2 (6 bases). This CDR3 has 13 amino acids. In germline, CDR1 is DFQATT, CDR2 SNEGSKA (reference sequence). V lost 1 base and J lost 3, with 8 bases in between.